This paragraph reports one T cell receptor (beta chain). Germline V CDR1 and CDR2: SQVTM, ANQGSEA. V was pared by 7 bases and J by 3 bases, with 12 bases between. The CDR3 extends over 12 amino acids. Participants' reported clinical history set cohort assignment. Two negative PCRs, clearance, or symptom resolution characterized the recovered Cohort 3 donors. Per the study methods: The assay estimated nucleated cells by amplifying reference gene primers. Generated by immunoSEQ multiplex PCR, the TCRdb table keeps only in-frame clones and is missing some. Clone size and V and J calls were adopted from that table, with D and trimming inferred from the DNA. This repertoire shows approximately 200,000 clones, around 87% found once; its top ten account for approximately 2.4%. The sample originates from a study of blood T cell repertoires in COVID-19. Study information: Sample material is recorded as cDNA or gDNA derived from T cells, B-cell-depleted T cells, or PBMCs.

V gene TRBV29-1 combines with J gene TRBJ1-2; D is unclear. The sequence was collected from a woman aged 25 to 45 who had recovered from COVID-19. Sequencing was performed on PBMCs or T cells enriched from blood (not recorded which). As DNA, the CDR3 is TGCAGCGCGCCTCGTGCAGACTATGGCTACACCTTC. Its protein is CSAPRADYGYTF. The complete variable domain, with remaining parts taken from reference TRBV29-1 and TRBJ1-2, reads SAVISQKPSRDICQRGTSLTIQCQVDSQVTMMFWYRQQPGQSLTLIATANQGSEATYESGFVIDKFPISRPNLTFSTLTVSNMSPEDSSIYLCSAPRADYGYTFGSGTRLTVV.